This entry is about one TCR beta chain. One entry per CDR3 protein, called by TCRdb with MiXCR from the 5' RACE reads. The repertoire has fewer than 900,000 distinct CDR3 sequences, about 20% of them found once; the top ten carry 13%. From germline, CDR1 is SGHTA and CDR2 FQGNSA. This CDR3 spans 12 amino acids. The V and J ends lost 5 bases and 10 bases respectively, with 13 bases between them. These data are taken from a study of identical twins. These data were likewise used in another study, on T cells expressing NK-cell markers. As reported in that work: With respect to HCMV, most of the eight sequenced donors were seropositive, and one was seronegative. A few donors' CD3+CD56-NKG2C+ cells were dominated by the same clonotypes.

The material sequenced was PBMCs. This TCR was recovered from a woman in her late teens or twenties in good health. V gene TRBV7-2 combines with J gene TRBJ2-3; D perhaps matches TRBD2 (7 bases). The DNA of the CDR3 is TGTGCCAGCAGCCAGGGGCTAGCGGCGCAGTATTTT. It yields the protein CASSQGLAAQYF.